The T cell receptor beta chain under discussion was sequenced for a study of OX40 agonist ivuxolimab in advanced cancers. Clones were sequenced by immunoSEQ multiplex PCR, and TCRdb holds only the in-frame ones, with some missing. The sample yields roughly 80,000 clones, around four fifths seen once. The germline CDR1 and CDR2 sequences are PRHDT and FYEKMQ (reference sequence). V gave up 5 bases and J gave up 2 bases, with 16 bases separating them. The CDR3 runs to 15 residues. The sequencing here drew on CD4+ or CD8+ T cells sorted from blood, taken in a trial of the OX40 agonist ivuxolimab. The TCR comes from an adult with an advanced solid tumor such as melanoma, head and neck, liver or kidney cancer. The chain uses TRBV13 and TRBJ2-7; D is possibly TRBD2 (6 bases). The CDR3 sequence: CASSLEGTGAYEQYF. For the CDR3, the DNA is TGTGCCAGCAGCCTCGAAGGGACGGGGGCCTACGAGCAGTACTTC. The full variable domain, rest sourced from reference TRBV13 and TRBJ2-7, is AAGVIQSPRHLIKEKRETATLKCYPIPRHDTVYWYQQGPGQDPQFLISFYEKMQSDKGSIPDRFSAQQFSDYHSELNMSSLELGDSALYFCASSLEGTGAYEQYFGPGTRLTVT.